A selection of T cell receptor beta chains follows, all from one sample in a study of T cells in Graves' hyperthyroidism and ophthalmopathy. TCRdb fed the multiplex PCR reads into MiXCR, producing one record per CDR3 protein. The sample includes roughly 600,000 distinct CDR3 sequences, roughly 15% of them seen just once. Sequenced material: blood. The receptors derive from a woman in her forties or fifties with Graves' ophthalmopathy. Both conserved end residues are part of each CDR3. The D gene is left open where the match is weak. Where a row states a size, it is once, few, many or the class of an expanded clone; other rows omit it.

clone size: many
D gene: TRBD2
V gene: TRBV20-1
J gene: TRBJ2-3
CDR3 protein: CSARSGREVLDTQYF
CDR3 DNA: TGCAGTGCGAGATCTGGGCGGGAGGTCTTAGATACGCAGTATTTT

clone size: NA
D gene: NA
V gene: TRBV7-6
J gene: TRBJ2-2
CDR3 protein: CATDGNTGELFF
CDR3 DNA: TGTGCCACGGACGGCAACACCGGCGAGCTGTTTTTT

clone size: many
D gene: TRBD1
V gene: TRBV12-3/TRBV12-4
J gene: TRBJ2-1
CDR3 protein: CASSLGQGLWYNEQFF
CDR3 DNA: TGTGCCAGCAGTTTAGGACAGGGTCTTTGGTACAATGAGCAGTTCTTC

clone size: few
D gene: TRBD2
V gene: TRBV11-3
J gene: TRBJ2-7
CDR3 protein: CASSPRLAGAYEQYF
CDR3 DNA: TGTGCCAGCAGCCCCCGACTAGCGGGGGCCTACGAGCAGTACTTC

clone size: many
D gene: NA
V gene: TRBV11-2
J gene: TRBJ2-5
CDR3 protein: CASSLSVASQETQYF
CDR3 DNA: TGTGCCAGCAGCTTAAGTGTAGCGTCTCAAGAGACCCAGTACTTC

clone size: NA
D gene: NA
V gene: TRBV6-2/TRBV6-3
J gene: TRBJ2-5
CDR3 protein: CASSYRAWASEIQYF
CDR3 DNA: TGTGCCAGCAGTTACCGAGCGTGGGCCTCGGAGATCCAGTACTTC

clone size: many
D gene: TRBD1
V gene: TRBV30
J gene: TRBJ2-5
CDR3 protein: CAWRDPGTGWTQYF
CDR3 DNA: TGTGCCTGGAGGGACCCTGGGACAGGATGGACCCAGTACTTC

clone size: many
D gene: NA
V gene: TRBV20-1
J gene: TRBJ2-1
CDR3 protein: CSARDAKRGNYNEQFF
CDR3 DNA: TGCAGTGCTAGAGATGCCAAGCGCGGCAACTACAATGAGCAGTTCTTC

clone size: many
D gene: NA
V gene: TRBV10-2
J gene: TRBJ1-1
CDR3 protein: CASSESMNTEAFF
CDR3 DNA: TGCGCCAGCAGTGAGTCGATGAACACTGAAGCTTTCTTT

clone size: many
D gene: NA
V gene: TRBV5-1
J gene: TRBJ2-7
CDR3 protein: CASSPGDTRSYEQYF
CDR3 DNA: TGCGCCAGCAGCCCTGGGGACACAAGATCCTACGAGCAGTACTTC

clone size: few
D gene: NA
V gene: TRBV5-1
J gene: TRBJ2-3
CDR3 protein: CASSLEAGTQYF
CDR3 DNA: TGCGCCAGCAGCTTGGAGGCGGGTACGCAGTATTTT

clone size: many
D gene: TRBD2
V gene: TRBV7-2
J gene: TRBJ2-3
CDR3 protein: CASSLGGRSTDTQYF
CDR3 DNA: TGTGCCAGCAGCCTGGGCGGGAGAAGCACAGATACGCAGTATTTT

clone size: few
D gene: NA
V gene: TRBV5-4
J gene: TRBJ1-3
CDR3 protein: CASSLAKTGSRGNTIYF
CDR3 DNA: TGTGCCAGCAGCCTGGCCAAAACAGGTAGCAGAGGAAACACCATATATTTT

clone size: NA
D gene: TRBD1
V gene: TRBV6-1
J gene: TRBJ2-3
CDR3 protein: CAGESRGRVDTQYF
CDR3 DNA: TGTGCCGGCGAGTCAAGGGGGCGCGTAGATACGCAGTATTTT

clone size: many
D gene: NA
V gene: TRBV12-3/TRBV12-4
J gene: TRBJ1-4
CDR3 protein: CASSFGGNYEKLFF
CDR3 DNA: TGTGCCAGCAGTTTCGGGGGGAATTATGAAAAACTGTTTTTT

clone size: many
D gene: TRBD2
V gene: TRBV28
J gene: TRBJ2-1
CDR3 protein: CASKGLAENEQFF
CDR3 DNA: TGTGCCAGCAAGGGACTAGCGGAGAATGAGCAGTTCTTC

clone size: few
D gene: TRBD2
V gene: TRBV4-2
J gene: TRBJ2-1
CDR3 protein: CASSQDPASGRGNEQFF
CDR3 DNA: TGTGCCAGCAGCCAAGACCCCGCCAGCGGGAGAGGTAATGAGCAGTTCTTC

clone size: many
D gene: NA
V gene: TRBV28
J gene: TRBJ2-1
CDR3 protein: CASGLAVYNEQFF
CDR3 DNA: TGTGCCAGCGGCCTAGCCGTATACAATGAGCAGTTCTTC

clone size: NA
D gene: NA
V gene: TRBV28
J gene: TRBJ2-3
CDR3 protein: CGSSENGATGDDTQYF
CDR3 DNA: TGTGGCAGCAGTGAAAATGGGGCAACAGGAGACGATACGCAGTATTTT

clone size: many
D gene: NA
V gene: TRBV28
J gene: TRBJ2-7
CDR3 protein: CASSLSVNYEQYF
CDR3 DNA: TGTGCCAGCAGTTTATCGGTAAACTACGAGCAGTACTTC

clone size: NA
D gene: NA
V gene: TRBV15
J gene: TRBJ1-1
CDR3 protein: CATRRQDTEAFF
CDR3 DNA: TGTGCCACCCGCCGACAGGACACTGAAGCTTTCTTT

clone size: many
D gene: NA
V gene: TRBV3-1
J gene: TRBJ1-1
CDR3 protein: CASSQVPGSGLLAFF
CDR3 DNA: TGTGCCAGCAGCCAAGTTCCAGGGTCTGGTTTGTTGGCTTTCTTT

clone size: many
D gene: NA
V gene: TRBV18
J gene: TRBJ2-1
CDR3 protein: CASSPIRGRGDPEQFF
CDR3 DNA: TGTGCCAGCTCACCAATCCGAGGGAGGGGGGATCCTGAGCAGTTCTTC

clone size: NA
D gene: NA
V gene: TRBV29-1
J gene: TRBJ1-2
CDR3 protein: CSVEVRDGYTF
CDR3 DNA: TGCAGCGTTGAGGTGAGAGATGGCTACACCTTC

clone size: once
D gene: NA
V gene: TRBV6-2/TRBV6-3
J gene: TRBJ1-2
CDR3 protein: CASTPAEVHYGYTF
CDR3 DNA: TGTGCCAGCACCCCGGCCGAGGTGCACTATGGCTACACCTTC

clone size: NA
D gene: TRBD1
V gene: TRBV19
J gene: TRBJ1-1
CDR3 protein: CASGPRWTGTEAFF
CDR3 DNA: TGTGCCAGTGGCCCCCGATGGACAGGCACTGAAGCTTTCTTT